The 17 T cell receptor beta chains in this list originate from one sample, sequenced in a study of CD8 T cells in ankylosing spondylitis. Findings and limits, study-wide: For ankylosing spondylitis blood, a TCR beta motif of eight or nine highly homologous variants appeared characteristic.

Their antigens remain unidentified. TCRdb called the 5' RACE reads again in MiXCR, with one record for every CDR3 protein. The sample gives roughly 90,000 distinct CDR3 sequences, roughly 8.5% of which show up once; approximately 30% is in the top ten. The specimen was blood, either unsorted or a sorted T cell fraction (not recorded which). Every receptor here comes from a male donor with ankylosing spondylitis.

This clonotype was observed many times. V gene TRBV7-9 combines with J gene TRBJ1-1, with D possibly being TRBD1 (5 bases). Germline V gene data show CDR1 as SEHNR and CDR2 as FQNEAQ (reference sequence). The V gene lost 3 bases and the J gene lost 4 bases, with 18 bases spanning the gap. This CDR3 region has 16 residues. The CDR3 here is CASSLGEGRGSTEAFF. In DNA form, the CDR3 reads TGTGCCAGCAGCTTGGGGGAGGGGCGCGGGAGCACTGAAGCTTTCTTT.

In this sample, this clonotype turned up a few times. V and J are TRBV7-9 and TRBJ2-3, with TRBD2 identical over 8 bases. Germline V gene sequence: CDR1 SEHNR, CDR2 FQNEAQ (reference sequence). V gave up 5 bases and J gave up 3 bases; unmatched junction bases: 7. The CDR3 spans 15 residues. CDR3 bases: TGTGCCAGCAGCCCCTGGGCTAGCGGGACAGATACGCAGTATTTT. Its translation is CASSPWASGTDTQYF.

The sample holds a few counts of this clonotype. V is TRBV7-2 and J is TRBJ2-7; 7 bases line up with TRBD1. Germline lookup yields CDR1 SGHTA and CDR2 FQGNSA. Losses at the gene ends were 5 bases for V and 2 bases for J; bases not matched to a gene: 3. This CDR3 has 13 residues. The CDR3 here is CASSRQGTYEQYF. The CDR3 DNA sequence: TGTGCCAGCAGCCGACAGGGTACCTACGAGCAGTACTTC.

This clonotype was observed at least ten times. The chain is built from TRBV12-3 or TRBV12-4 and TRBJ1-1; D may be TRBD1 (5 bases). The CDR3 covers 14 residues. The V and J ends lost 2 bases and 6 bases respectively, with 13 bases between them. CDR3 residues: CASSLWSRGPEAFF. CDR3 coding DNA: TGTGCCAGCAGTTTATGGTCGAGGGGCCCTGAAGCTTTCTTT.

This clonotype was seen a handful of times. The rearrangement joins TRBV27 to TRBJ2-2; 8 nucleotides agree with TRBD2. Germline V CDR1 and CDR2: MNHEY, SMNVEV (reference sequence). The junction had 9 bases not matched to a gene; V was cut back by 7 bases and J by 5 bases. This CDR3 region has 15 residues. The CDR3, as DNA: TGTGCCAGCAACGCCGGGACTAGGGTAACCGGGGAGCTGTTTTTT. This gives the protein CASNAGTRVTGELFF.

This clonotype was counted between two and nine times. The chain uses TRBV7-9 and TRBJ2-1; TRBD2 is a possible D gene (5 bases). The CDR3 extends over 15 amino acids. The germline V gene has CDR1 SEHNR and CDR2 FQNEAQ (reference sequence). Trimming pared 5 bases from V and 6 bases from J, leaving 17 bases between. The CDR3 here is CASSPTGKAGNEQFF. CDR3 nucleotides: TGTGCCAGCAGCCCCACCGGGAAGGCTGGCAATGAGCAGTTCTTC.

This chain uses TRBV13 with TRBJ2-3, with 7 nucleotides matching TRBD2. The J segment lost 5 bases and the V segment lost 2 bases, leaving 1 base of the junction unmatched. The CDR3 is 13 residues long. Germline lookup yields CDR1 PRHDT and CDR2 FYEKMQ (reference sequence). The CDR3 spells CASSLRGGDTQYF. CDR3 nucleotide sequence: TGTGCCAGCAGCTTACGCGGGGGAGATACGCAGTATTTT.

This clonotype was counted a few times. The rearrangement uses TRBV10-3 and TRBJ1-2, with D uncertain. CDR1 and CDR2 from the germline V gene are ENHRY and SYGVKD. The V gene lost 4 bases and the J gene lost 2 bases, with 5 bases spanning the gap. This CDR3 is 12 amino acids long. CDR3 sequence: CAISGDNYGYTF. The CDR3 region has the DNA TGTGCCATCAGTGGTGACAACTATGGCTACACCTTC.

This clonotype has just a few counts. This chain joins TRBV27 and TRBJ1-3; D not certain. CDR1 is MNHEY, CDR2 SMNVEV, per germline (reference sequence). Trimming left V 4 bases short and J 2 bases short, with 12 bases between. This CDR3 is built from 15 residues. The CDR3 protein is CASSSRLGAGNTIYF. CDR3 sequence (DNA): TGTGCCAGCAGTTCCCGTTTGGGTGCTGGAAACACCATATATTTT.

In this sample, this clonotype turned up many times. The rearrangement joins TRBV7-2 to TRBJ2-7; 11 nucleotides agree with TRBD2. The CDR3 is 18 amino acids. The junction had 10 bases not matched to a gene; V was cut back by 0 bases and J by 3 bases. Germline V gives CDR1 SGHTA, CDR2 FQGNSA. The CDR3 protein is CASSLALGTSGLIYEQYV. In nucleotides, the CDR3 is TGTGCCAGCAGCTTAGCATTAGGGACTAGCGGCTTAATCTACGAGCAGTACGTC.

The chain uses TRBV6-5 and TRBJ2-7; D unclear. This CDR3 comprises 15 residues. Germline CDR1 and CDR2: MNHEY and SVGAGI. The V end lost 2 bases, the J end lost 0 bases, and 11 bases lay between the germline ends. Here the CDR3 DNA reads TGTGCCAGCAGTTACACGCAAGTATCCTCCTACGAGCAGTACTTC. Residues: CASSYTQVSSYEQYF.

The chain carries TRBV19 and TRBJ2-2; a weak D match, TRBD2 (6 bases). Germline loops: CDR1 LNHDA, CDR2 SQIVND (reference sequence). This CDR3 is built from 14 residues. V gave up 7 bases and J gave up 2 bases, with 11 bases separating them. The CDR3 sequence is CASIRGINTGELFF. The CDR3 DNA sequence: TGTGCCAGTATTCGGGGGATTAACACCGGGGAGCTGTTTTTT.

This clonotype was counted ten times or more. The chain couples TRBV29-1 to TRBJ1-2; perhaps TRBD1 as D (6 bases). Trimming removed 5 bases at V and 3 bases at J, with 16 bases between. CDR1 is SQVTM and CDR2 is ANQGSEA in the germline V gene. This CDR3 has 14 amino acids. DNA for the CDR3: TGCAGCGTTCCCGGAGGGGGGTTAGACTATGGCTACACCTTC. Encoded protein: CSVPGGGLDYGYTF.

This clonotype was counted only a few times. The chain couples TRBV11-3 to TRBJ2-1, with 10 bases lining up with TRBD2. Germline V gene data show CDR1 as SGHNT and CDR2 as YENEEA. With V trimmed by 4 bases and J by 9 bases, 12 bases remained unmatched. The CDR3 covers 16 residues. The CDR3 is CASSSGLAKGRGEQFF. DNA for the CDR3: TGTGCCAGCAGCTCGGGACTAGCGAAGGGAAGGGGTGAGCAGTTCTTC.

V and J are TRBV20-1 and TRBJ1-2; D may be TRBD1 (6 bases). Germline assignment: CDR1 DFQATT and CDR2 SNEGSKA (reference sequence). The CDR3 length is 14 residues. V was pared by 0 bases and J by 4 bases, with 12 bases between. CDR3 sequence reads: CSARDTGYAYGYTF. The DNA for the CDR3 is TGCAGTGCTAGAGACACAGGGTACGCCTATGGCTACACCTTC.

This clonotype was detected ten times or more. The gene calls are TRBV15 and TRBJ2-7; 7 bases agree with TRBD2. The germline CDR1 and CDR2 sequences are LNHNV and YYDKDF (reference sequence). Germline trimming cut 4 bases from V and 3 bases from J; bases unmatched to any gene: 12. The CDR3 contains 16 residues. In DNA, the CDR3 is TGTGCCACCAGCACCAACCCATTAGGACTAGACTACGAGCAGTACTTC. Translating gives CATSTNPLGLDYEQYF.

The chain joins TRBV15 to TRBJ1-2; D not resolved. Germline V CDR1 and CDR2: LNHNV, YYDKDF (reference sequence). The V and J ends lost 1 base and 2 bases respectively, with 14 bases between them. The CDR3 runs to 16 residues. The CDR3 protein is CATSRGLIVRNYGYTF. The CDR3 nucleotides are TGTGCCACCAGCAGAGGTCTTATCGTGAGAAACTATGGCTACACCTTC. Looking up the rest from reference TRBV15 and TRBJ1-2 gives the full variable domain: DAMVIQNPRYQVTQFGKPVTLSCSQTLNHNVMYWYQQKSSQAPKLLFHYYDKDFNNEADTPDNFQSRRPNTSFCFLDIRSPGLGDTAMYLCATSRGLIVRNYGYTFGSGTRLTVV.